This paragraph covers one T cell receptor (beta chain) sequence. The antigen is not known. PCR employed 60 Vbeta and 13 Jbeta primers. Original data processing: The count from a later analysis was 79 million or so unique TCR beta chains, some 12 million of them shared. Sequencing used immunoSEQ multiplex PCR; TCRdb keeps in-frame clones, though not all of them. The V and J calls and clone size are taken from that table; D and trimming were inferred from the DNA. The table lists approximately 150,000 clones, 65% to 70% of them singletons. CDR3 size: 16 residues. V was trimmed by 2 bases and J by 5 bases, leaving 16 bases between them. CDR1 is SGHTA, CDR2 FQGNSA, per germline. The source of the sample is a study of cytomegalovirus exposure and HLA in healthy donors. Study context: Earlier findings included about 120 million unique TCR beta sequences obtained from 180 million or so T cells. As released early, the data held about 85 million unique TCRs from HLA-typed donors. General study findings and limits: Previous analysis showed most TCR beta V segments were productive about 87% or about 30% of the time.

This sequence joins TRBV7-2 and TRBJ2-1; maybe TRBD2 (6 bases). The sequence was obtained from a man in his thirties or forties in good health and CMV-seropositive. The sample was PBMCs. The CDR3 region has the DNA TGTGCCAGCAGCTTAAATGGACTACCGAGTAACAATGAGCAGTTCTTC. This codes for CASSLNGLPSNNEQFF.